This T cell receptor (beta chain) stems from a study of CD8+ T cells in alopecia areata. Trimming removed 1 base from V and 3 bases from J, with 14 bases in between. The CDR3 covers 16 residues. Per germline, CDR1 MNHEY and CDR2 SMNVEV (reference sequence). Treatment: oral pan-JAK inhibitor, 5-10 mg twice daily. RNA was extracted and reverse transcribed into cDNA as the sequencing template. Generated by immunoSEQ multiplex PCR, the TCRdb table keeps only in-frame clones and is missing some. The data show 95,000 to 110,000 clones, about nine tenths seen once. Sample: CD8+ T cells sorted from blood, taken at roughly week 30, from a patient treated with tofacitinib. The chain has TRBV27 and TRBJ2-3, with a weak D call TRBD2 (5 bases). This receptor was taken from a human donor with alopecia areata. Written as DNA, the CDR3 is TGTGCCAGCAGTTTATTAGGAGGTCGGGTAACAGATACGCAGTATTTT. This encodes CASSLLGGRVTDTQYF.